This T cell receptor (beta chain) came from a study of blood T cell repertoires in COVID-19. At the level of the study: Samples taken during acute and convalescent COVID-19 were collected in the United States, Italy and Spain. The cDNA or gDNA used as material had been derived from T cells, B-cell-depleted T cells, or PBMCs.

In the original analysis: It was from reference gene primer amplification that nucleated cell counts were estimated. The protocol was immunoSEQ multiplex PCR, while the TCRdb copy is restricted to in-frame clones and leaves out a portion. D and trimming were read from the DNA, whereas the V and J calls and clone size are those reported in that table. The profile shows 250,000 or so clones, around nine tenths of them singletons. The cohort comprised adults aged roughly 18 to 90 years residing in about 25 US areas. The ends were cut back, 1 base at V and 0 bases at J, with 7 bases in the middle. This CDR3 has 15 residues. The V gene's germline CDR1 is SNHLY and CDR2 FYNNEI.

The origin of this receptor is a woman between 18 and 30 years old who had recovered from COVID-19. The specimen was PBMCs or T cells enriched from blood (not recorded which). V and J are TRBV2 and TRBJ1-3; no reliable D call. The CDR3 coding sequence is TGTGCCAGCAGTGAAGGAGTGATCTCTGGAAACACCATATATTTT. The encoded protein is CASSEGVISGNTIYF. Using reference TRBV2 and TRBJ1-3 for the parts outside the CDR3, the full variable domain is EPEVTQTPSHQVTQMGQEVILRCVPISNHLYFYWYRQILGQKVEFLVSFYNNEISEKSEIFDDQFSVERPDGSNFTLKIRSTKLEDSAMYFCASSEGVISGNTIYFGEGSWLTVV.